A single sample gave rise to the 7 T cell receptor beta chains below, sequenced in a study of blood T cell repertoires in COVID-19. Repertoires were generated with immunoSEQ multiplex PCR, while TCRdb's copy carries only in-frame clones and drops some. The sample gives approximately 77,000 clones, 80% of which show up once; 4.5% to 5.5% is in the top ten. The source material was peripheral blood. Every receptor here comes from a woman aged 70 to 79 with acute or convalescent COVID-19.

This clone has only a few counts. The CDR3 region has the DNA TGTGCCAGCAGTGAATTAGGGACAGGGGATGGCTACACCTTC. This translates into CASSELGTGDGYTF. The chain carries TRBV6-1 and TRBJ1-2, with TRBD1 identical over 10 bases. The V segment lost 2 bases and the J segment 6 bases; nucleotides outside the gene matches: 3. CDR3 length: 14 residues. In germline, CDR1 is MNHNS, CDR2 SASEGT.

This chain links TRBV19 with TRBJ1-2, with a weak D call TRBD1 (6 bases). Germline loops: CDR1 LNHDA, CDR2 SQIVND (reference sequence). V lost 4 bases and J 2 bases, leaving 17 bases between the germline ends. This CDR3 is 16 amino acids long. The CDR3, as DNA: TGTGCCAGTAGTAGCTTCGGGGCAGGGGCCAACTATGGCTACACCTTC. It encodes CASSSFGAGANYGYTF.

The genes are TRBV24-1 and TRBJ2-1, with TRBD1 identical over 10 bases. The CDR3 totals 13 residues. Looked up from germline, CDR1 is KGHDR and CDR2 is SFDVKD. V shed 9 bases, J shed 6 bases, and the junction held 4 bases outside the gene matches. CDR3 in DNA: TGTGCCACCCGAGACAGGGGGCTCAATGAGCAGTTCTTC. It yields the protein CATRDRGLNEQFF.

The chain joins TRBV3-1 (or the pseudogene TRBV3-2) to TRBJ1-1, with D unresolved. With 3 bases removed from V and 7 bases from J, the gap between germline ends came to 6 bases. CDR1 is LGHDT, CDR2 YNNKEL, per germline (reference sequence). The CDR3 extends over 11 amino acids. DNA for the CDR3: TGTGCCAGCAGCCAGGGAGTTGAAGCTTTCTTT. As protein: CASSQGVEAFF.

V and J are TRBV9 and TRBJ1-1; TRBD1 matches 9 bases. CDR1 is SGDLS, CDR2 YYNGEE, per germline. This CDR3 contains 16 residues. The ends lost 3 bases at V and 5 bases at J; junction bases unmatched: 11. CDR3: CASSATGTGPRTEAFF. The CDR3 coding sequence is TGTGCCAGCAGCGCGACCGGGACAGGGCCTCGGACTGAAGCTTTCTTT.

There are a few counts of this clone. V and J are TRBV5-4 and TRBJ2-7; tentatively, D is TRBD1 (6 bases). V was pared by 0 bases and J by 3 bases, with 13 bases between. Germline-derived CDR1 and CDR2 are SGHNT and YYREEE (reference sequence). The CDR3 runs to 15 residues. As DNA, the CDR3 is TGTGCCAGCAGCTTGGAGAGGGGGACGTACTACGAGCAGTACTTC. Translated: CASSLERGTYYEQYF. Complete variable domain (other parts from reference TRBV5-4 and TRBJ2-7): ETGVTQSPTHLIKTRGQQVTLRCSSQSGHNTVSWYQQALGQGPQFIFQYYREEENGRGNFPPRFSGLQFPNYSSELNVNALELDDSALYLCASSLERGTYYEQYFGPGTRLTVT.

This clone occurred once. V usage is TRBV28 and J usage is TRBJ1-6; a weak D match, TRBD1 (6 bases). This CDR3 region has 15 residues. The germline V gene has CDR1 MDHEN and CDR2 SYDVKM. Trimming shortened V by 6 bases and J by 6 bases, and 15 bases separated the two germline ends. The CDR3 nucleotides read TGTGCCAGCAGCCTGGGGGGGGCGCTTAATTCACCCCTCCACTTT. It codes for CASSLGGALNSPLHF. Full variable domain (missing parts from reference TRBV28 and TRBJ1-6): DVKVTQSSRYLVKRTGEKVFLECVQDMDHENMFWYRQDPGLGLRLIYFSYDVKMKEKGDIPEGYSVSREKKERFSLILESASTNQTSMYLCASSLGGALNSPLHFGNGTRLTVT.